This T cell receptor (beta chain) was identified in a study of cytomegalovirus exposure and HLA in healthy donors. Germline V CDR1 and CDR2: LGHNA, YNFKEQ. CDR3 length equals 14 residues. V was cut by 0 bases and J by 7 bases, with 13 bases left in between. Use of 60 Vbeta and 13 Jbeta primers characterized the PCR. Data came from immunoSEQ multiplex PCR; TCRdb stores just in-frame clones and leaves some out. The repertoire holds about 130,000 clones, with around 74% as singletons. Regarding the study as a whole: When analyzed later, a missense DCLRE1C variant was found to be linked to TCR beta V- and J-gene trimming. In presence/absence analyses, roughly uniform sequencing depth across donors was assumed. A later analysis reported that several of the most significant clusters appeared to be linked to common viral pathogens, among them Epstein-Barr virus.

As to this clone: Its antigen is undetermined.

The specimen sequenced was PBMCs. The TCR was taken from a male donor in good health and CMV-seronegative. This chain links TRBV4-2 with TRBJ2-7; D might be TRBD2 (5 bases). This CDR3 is CASSQDLRRGEQYF. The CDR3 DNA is TGTGCCAGCAGCCAAGATCTTAGAAGAGGGGAGCAGTACTTC.